This T cell receptor beta chain stems from a study of blood T cell repertoires in COVID-19. The CDR3 has 14 amino acids. Germline assignment: CDR1 SGHTA and CDR2 FQGTGA. Trimming left V 6 bases short and J 8 bases short, with 19 bases between. Clones were read by immunoSEQ multiplex PCR, and TCRdb kept only the in-frame ones, dropping some. The sample consists of fewer than 400,000 clones, 85% of them appearing once. The sample comprised peripheral blood. This chain joins TRBV7-3 and TRBJ1-1; a weak D match, TRBD1 (5 bases). The clonotype was recovered from a woman aged 18 to 35 with acute or convalescent COVID-19. The CDR3 nucleotides are TGTGCCAGCAGAGCTGCGGGGCCGCTGAGCGAAGCTTTCTTT. Translation gives CASRAAGPLSEAFF.